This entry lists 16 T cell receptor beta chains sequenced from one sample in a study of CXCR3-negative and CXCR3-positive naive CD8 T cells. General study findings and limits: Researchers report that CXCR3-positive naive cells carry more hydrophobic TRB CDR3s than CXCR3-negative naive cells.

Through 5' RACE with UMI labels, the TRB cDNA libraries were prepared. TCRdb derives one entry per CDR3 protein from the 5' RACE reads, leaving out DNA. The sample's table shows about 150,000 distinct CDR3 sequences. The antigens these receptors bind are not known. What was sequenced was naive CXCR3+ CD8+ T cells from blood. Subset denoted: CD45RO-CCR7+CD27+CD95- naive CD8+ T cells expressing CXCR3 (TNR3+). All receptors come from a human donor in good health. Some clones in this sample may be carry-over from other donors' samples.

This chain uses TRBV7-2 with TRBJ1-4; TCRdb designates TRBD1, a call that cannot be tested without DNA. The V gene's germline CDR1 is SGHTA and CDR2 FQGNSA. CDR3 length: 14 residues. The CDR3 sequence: CASSSDRVREKLFF.

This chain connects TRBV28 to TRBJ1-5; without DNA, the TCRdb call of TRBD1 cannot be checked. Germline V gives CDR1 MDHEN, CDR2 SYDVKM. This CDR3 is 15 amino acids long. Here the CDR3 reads CASVGQAYSNQPQHF. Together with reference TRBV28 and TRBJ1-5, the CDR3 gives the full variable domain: DVKVTQSSRYLVKRTGEKVFLECVQDMDHENMFWYRQDPGLGLRLIYFSYDVKMKEKGDIPEGYSVSREKKERFSLILESASTNQTSMYLCASVGQAYSNQPQHFGDGTRLSIL.

This CDR3 is CASSSGGVLEQYF. The V and J genes are TRBV7-9 and TRBJ2-7. The germline CDR1 and CDR2 sequences are SEHNR and FQNEAQ (reference sequence). The CDR3 sequence is 13 residues long.

The CDR3 protein is CASSQDEGVNTEAFF. This rearrangement joins TRBV4-3 to TRBJ1-1. The germline V gene has CDR1 LGHNA and CDR2 YSLEER. The CDR3 length is 15 residues.

This CDR3 reads CSARELLQGAETQYF. V gene TRBV20-1 combines with J gene TRBJ2-5; there is no DNA to check the TCRdb D call of TRBD1. The length of the CDR3 is 15 residues. Germline assignment: CDR1 DFQATT and CDR2 SNEGSKA (reference sequence).

CDR3 region: CASSQGLLGELFF. J is TRBJ2-2 and V is TRBV4-2; TCRdb selects TRBD2, and the lack of DNA leaves this call unchecked. Germline values: CDR1 LGHNA, CDR2 YNFKEQ. This CDR3 comprises 13 residues.

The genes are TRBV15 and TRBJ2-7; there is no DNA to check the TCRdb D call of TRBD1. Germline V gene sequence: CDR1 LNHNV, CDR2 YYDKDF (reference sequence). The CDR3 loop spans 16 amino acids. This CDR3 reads CATSSRPGDSSYEQYF.

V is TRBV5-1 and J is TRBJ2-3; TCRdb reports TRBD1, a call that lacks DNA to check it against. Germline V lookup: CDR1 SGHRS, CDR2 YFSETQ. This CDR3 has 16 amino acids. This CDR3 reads CASSPGTGGLGDTQYF.

This chain's CDR3 is CASSQEPGRATPQDTQYF. V is TRBV4-1 and J is TRBJ2-5; TCRdb's D gene call, TRBD1, goes unchecked for lack of DNA. CDR1 MGHRA and CDR2 YSYEKL come from the germline V gene. The CDR3 loop spans 18 amino acids.

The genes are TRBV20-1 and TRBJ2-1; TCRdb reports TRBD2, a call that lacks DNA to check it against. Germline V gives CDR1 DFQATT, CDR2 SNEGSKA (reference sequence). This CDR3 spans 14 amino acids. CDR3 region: CSARDPGLIDEQFF.

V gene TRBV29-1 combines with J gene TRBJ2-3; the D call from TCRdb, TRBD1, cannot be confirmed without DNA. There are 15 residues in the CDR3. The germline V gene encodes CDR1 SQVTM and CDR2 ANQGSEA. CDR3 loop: CSVDTGGVGTDTQYF.

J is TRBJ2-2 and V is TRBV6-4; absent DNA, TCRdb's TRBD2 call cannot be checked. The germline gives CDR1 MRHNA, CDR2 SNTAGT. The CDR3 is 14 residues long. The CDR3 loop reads CASSDGTSTGELFF.

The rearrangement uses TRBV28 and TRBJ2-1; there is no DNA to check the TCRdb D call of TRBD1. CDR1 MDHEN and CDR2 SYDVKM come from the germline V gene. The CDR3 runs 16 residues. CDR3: CASIQRTVLSSNEQFF.

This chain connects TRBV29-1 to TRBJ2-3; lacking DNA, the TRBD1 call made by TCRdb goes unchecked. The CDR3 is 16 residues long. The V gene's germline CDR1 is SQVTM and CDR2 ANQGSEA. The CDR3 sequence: CSVEGRERGWPDTQYF.

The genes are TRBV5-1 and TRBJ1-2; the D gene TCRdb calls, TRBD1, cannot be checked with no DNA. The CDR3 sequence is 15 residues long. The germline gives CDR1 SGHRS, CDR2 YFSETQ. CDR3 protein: CASSNIGGGPYGYTF.

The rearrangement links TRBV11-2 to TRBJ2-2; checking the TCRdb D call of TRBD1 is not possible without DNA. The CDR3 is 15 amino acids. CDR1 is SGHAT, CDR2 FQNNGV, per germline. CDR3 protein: CASSLRTGATGELFF.